This TCR beta chain was identified in a study of blood T cell repertoires in COVID-19. Study summary: Italy, Spain and the United States were the sources of the convalescent and acute COVID-19 samples. The cDNA or gDNA used as material had been derived from T cells, B-cell-depleted T cells, or PBMCs.

The V end was cut by 4 bases, the J end by 0 bases, with 18 bases between. The CDR3 consists of 17 residues. Per the original data handling: Scientists estimated how many nucleated cells there were by amplifying reference gene primers. TCRdb's table, derived via immunoSEQ multiplex PCR, lists solely in-frame clones and lacks some. Clone size and the V and J calls come from that table; the DNA yielded D and trimming. Here the sample spans tens of thousands of clones, 90% being singletons. The rearrangement uses TRBV5-3 and TRBJ2-3; D possibly corresponds to TRBD1 (6 bases). TRBV5-3 carries the ORF label, with uncertain function. The sequencing sample was made of peripheral blood. The receptor comes from a man aged 50 to 59 with acute or convalescent COVID-19. The CDR3 bases are TGTGCCAGAAGCCCCCAGGACAGAACAGCTAGCACAGATACGCAGTATTTT. Translation: CARSPQDRTASTDTQYF.